Listed here are 2 T cell receptor beta chains from one sample, sequenced in a study of shared clonotypes between healthy human individuals. The assay was immunoSEQ multiplex PCR, and TCRdb's table has in-frame clones only and misses some. There are a few million clones in the sample; roughly 93% occur only once, and roughly 0.36% lies in the top ten. The sequencing sample was made of naive CD4+ T cells from PBMCs. Subset described: CD45RA+ positively selected. Receptors originate from a man in his late teens or twenties in good health. Some clones in this sample may be carry-over from other donors' samples.

The chain uses TRBV5-1 and TRBJ2-1; TRBD2 agrees at 7 bases. Germline CDR1 SGHRS, CDR2 YFSETQ. V shed 0 bases and J 5 bases; nucleotides not matched to a gene: 5. CDR3 length: 15 residues. For the CDR3, the DNA is TGCGCCAGCAGCTTGGTTGGGACTACACACAATGAGCAGTTCTTC. As protein: CASSLVGTTHNEQFF.

There are a few counts of this clone. This chain connects TRBV30 to TRBJ1-5; no firm D call. The length of the CDR3 is 13 residues. The germline V and J ends were trimmed by 2 bases and 3 bases, with 8 bases remaining between them. The germline V gene encodes CDR1 GTSNPN and CDR2 SVGIG (reference sequence). The CDR3 spells CAWSSANNQPQHF. The CDR3 DNA is TGTGCCTGGAGTTCTGCGAACAATCAGCCCCAGCATTTT.